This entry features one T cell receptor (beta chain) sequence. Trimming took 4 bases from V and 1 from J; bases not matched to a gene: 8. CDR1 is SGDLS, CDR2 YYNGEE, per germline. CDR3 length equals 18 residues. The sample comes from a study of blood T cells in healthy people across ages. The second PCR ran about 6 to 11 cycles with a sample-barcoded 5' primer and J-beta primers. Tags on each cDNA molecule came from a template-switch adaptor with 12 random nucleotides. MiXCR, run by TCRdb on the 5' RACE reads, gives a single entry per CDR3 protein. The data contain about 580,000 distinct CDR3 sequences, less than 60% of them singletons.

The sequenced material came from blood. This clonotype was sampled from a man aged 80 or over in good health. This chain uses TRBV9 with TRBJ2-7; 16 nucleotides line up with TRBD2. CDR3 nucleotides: TGTGCCAGCAGCAAAGGGACTAGCGGGAGGGCCAGGTCCTACGAGCAGTACTTC. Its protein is CASSKGTSGRARSYEQYF.